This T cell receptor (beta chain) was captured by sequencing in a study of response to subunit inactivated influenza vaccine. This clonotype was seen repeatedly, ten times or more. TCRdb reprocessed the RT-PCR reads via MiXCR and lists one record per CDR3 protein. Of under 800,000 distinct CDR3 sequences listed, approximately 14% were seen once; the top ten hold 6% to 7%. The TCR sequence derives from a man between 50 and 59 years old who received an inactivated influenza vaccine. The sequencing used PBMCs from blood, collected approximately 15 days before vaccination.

CDR3 bases: TGTGCCATCAGCGGAATAGCGGGGGGTCACAATGAGCAGTTCTTC. Its translation: CAISGIAGGHNEQFF. The V call is TRBV10-3, the J call TRBJ2-1; 10 bases map to TRBD2. V dropped 6 bases and J dropped 5; count of bases not matched to a gene: 7. The germline gives CDR1 ENHRY, CDR2 SYGVKD. The CDR3 sequence is 15 residues long.